These 12 T cell receptor beta chains share one sample of origin, sequenced in a study of blood T cells in healthy people across ages (dated by TCRdb to between 2014 and 2017). The protocol used for the library was 5' RACE. Sequenced on an Illumina HiSeq 2500. The second PCR ran for about 7 to 11 cycles and used a J-beta primer mix along with a sample-barcoded 5' primer. TCRdb's own reprocessing of the public reads used fastp at Q25 and MiXCR and kept productive beta chains. Rows with one shared CDR3 protein collapse into an entry with the most common genes and DNA. For this sample there are around 780,000 distinct CDR3 sequences; around 24% appear just once. About 2.9% of the sample comes from the top ten. The sample was also linked to a second study, of T cells of mothers and their children.

The specimen sequenced was blood. The receptor set was obtained from a boy between 5 and 17 years old in good health.

The V and J genes are TRBV20-1 and TRBJ2-3; a weak D match, TRBD2 (5 bases). Germline CDR1 reads DFQATT; CDR2 reads SNEGSKA (reference sequence). Trimming took off 6 bases at V and 3 bases at J, with 13 bases between the two ends. The CDR3 length is 13 residues. This chain's CDR3 is CSAWTHGTDTQYF. Here the CDR3 DNA reads TGCAGTGCATGGACTCACGGGACAGATACGCAGTATTTT.

This clonotype has a handful of counts. V is TRBV20-1 and J is TRBJ2-7; TRBD1 might be the D (5 bases). CDR1 and CDR2 from the germline V gene are DFQATT and SNEGSKA (reference sequence). V lost 3 bases to trimming and J lost 6 bases, with 18 bases between them. CDR3 length: 14 amino acids. The CDR3 is CSASTGPGQGEQYF. DNA of the CDR3: TGCAGTGCTAGTACCGGGCCCGGACAAGGCGAGCAGTACTTC.

The V call is TRBV3-1, the J call TRBJ2-2, with 9 bases fitting TRBD2. This CDR3 has 16 residues. Germline V lookup: CDR1 LGHDT, CDR2 YNNKEL (reference sequence). V shed 5 bases, J shed 7 bases, and the junction held 11 bases outside the gene matches. CDR3 nucleotide sequence: TGTGCCAGCAGCTCTCACTCCGGGACTAGCTACGGGGAGCTGTTTTTT. It translates to CASSSHSGTSYGELFF.

The genes are TRBV4-1 and TRBJ2-3; the D is unclear. In germline, CDR1 is MGHRA, CDR2 YSYEKL. The CDR3 extends over 15 amino acids. The ends were cut back, 4 bases at V and 2 bases at J, with 13 bases in the middle. CDR3 in DNA: TGCGCCAGCAGCCCCCTGCTCGCGAACACAGATACGCAGTATTTT. It codes for CASSPLLANTDTQYF.

In its sample, this clonotype was seen a few times. The chain combines TRBV20-1 with TRBJ2-1, with 7 bases that match TRBD1. CDR3 length: 14 residues. The V segment lost 6 bases and the J segment 5 bases; nucleotides outside the gene matches: 10. CDR1 and CDR2 (germline): DFQATT, SNEGSKA (reference sequence). The CDR3 region is CSALVGQDNNEQFF. In DNA form, the CDR3 reads TGCAGTGCGTTGGTAGGACAGGACAACAATGAGCAGTTCTTC.

The rearrangement joins TRBV9 to TRBJ1-4; 9 bases fit TRBD1. This CDR3 has 16 residues. From germline, CDR1 is SGDLS and CDR2 YYNGEE. V lost 0 bases to trimming and J lost 7 bases; unmatched junction nucleotides: 7. CDR3 sequence reads: CASSVAFGQGSEKLFF. In DNA form, the CDR3 reads TGTGCCAGCAGCGTAGCTTTTGGACAGGGGAGTGAAAAACTGTTTTTT.

The rearrangement uses TRBV7-2 and TRBJ2-6, with 8 bases lining up with TRBD1. The CDR3 runs to 16 residues. Germline V lookup: CDR1 SGHTA, CDR2 FQGNSA. V was pared by 7 bases and J by 2 bases, with 7 bases of the junction left unmatched. The CDR3 DNA reads TGTGCCAGCACCCTTAGACAGGGGCCTGGGGCCAACGTCCTGACTTTC. This codes for CASTLRQGPGANVLTF.

J is TRBJ2-3 and V is TRBV27, with D perhaps being TRBD1 or TRBD2 (6 bases each). Trimming stripped 5 bases from V and 6 bases from J, with 18 bases between. Germline values: CDR1 MNHEY, CDR2 SMNVEV (reference sequence). There are 15 residues in the CDR3. The CDR3 loop reads CASSRTGAGWDTQYF. In nucleotides, the CDR3 is TGTGCCAGCAGTCGCACGGGGGCCGGTTGGGATACGCAGTATTTT.

This clonotype was seen only a few times. The gene calls are TRBV4-2 and TRBJ2-4; 14 bases fit TRBD2. The V gene end was trimmed by 4 bases and the J gene end by 1 base; junction bases not matched to a gene: 9. Per the germline V gene, CDR1 is LGHNA and CDR2 is YNFKEQ. The CDR3 spans 19 residues. The CDR3 DNA is TGTGCCAGCAGCCCCGGACTAGCGGGGGGCCAATGGGCCAAAAACATTCAGTACTTC. This sequence encodes CASSPGLAGGQWAKNIQYF.

V is TRBV11-2 and J is TRBJ1-2; TRBD1 aligns across 7 bases. V dropped 1 base and J dropped 4; count of bases not matched to a gene: 3. Germline CDR1 and CDR2: SGHAT and FQNNGV. This CDR3 has 14 residues. CDR3 loop: CASSLVRDSYGYTF. The CDR3 DNA reads as TGTGCCAGCAGCTTAGTCCGGGACAGCTATGGCTACACCTTC.

This rearrangement joins TRBV28 to TRBJ1-2; unclear D gene. Trimming pared 6 bases from V and 4 bases from J, leaving 15 bases between. The germline gives CDR1 MDHEN, CDR2 SYDVKM. The CDR3 extends over 14 amino acids. This CDR3 reads CASSPPPGGYGYTF. CDR3 nucleotides: TGTGCCAGCAGCCCCCCCCCAGGAGGCTATGGCTACACCTTC.

J is TRBJ1-2 and V is TRBV9, with D unclear. The germline V gene encodes CDR1 SGDLS and CDR2 YYNGEE. Trimming took 4 bases from V and 8 from J, leaving 12 bases between them. This CDR3 contains 12 residues. The CDR3 spells CASSPAAFGYTF. Written as DNA, the CDR3 is TGTGCCAGCAGCCCAGCGGCTTTCGGCTACACCTTC.